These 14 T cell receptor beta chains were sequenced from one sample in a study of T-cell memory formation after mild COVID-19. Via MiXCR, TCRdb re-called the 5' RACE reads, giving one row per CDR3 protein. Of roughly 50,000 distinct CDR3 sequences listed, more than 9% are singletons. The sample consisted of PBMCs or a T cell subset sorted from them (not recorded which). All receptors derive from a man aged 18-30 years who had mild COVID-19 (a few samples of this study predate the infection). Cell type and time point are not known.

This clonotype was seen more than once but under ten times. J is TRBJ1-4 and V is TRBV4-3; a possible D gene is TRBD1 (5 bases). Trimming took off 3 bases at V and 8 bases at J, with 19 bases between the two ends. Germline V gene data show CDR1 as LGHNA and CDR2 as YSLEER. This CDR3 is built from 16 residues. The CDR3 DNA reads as TGCGCCAGCAGCCAGTCAGGGACTTTTACGGGGGAAAAACTGTTTTTT. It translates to CASSQSGTFTGEKLFF.

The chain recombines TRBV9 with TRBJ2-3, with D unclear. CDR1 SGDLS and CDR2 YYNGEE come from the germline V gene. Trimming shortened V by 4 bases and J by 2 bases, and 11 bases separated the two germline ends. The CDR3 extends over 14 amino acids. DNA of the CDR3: TGTGCCAGCAGCCCGAGGCCTCTCACAGATACGCAGTATTTT. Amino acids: CASSPRPLTDTQYF.

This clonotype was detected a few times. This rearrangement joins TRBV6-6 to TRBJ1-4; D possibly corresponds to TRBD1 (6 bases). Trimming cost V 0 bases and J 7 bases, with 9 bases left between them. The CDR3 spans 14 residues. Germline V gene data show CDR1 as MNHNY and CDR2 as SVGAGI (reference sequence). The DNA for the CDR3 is TGTGCCAGCAGTTACTCTCTAGGGGGTGAAAAACTGTTTTTT. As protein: CASSYSLGGEKLFF.

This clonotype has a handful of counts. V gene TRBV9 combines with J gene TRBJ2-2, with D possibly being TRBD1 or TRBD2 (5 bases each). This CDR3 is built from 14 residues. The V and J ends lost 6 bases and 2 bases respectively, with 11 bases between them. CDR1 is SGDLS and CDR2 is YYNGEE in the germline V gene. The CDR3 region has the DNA TGTGCCAGCATGAGGGGAAGCAACACCGGGGAGCTGTTTTTT. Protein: CASMRGSNTGELFF.

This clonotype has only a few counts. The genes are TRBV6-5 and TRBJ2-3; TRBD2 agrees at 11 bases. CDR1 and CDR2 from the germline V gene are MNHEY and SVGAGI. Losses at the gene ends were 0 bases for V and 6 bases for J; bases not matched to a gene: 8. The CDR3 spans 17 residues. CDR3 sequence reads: CASSYSPASGGPDTQYF. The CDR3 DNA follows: TGTGCCAGCAGTTACTCACCGGCTAGCGGGGGGCCGGATACGCAGTATTTT.

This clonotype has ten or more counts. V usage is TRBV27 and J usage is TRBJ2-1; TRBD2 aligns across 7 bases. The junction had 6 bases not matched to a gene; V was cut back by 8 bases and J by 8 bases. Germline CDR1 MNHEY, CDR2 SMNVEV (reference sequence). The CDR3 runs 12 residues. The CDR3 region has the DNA TGTGCCAGCTGTACTCGGGGGGATGAGCAGTTCTTC. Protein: CASCTRGDEQFF.

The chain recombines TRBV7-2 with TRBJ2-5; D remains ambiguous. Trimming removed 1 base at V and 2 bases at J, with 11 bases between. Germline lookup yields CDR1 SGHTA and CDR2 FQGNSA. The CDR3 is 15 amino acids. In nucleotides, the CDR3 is TGTGCCAGCAGCTTAGACCCGAGTAGGCAAGAGACCCAGTACTTC. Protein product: CASSLDPSRQETQYF.

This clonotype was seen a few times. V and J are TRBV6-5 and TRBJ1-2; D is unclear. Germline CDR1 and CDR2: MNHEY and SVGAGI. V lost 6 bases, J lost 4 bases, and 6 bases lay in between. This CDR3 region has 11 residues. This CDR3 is CASRQSYGYTF. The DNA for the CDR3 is TGTGCCAGCAGACAGAGCTATGGCTACACCTTC.

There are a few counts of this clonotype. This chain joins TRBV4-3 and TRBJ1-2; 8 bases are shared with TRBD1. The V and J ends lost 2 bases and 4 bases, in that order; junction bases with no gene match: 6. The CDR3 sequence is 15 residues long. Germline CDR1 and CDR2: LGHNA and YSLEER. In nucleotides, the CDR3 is TGCGCCAGCAGCCAACAGACAGGGGCGTTCTATGGCTACACCTTC. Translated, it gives CASSQQTGAFYGYTF.

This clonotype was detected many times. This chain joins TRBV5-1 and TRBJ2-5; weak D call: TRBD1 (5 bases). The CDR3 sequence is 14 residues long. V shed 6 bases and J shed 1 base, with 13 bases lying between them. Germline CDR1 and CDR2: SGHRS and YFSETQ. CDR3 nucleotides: TGCGCCAGCAAAGAACGGACAAGCCAAGAGACCCAGTACTTC. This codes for CASKERTSQETQYF. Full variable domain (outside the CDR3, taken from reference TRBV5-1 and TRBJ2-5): KAGVTQTPRYLIKTRGQQVTLSCSPISGHRSVSWYQQTPGQGLQFLFEYFSETQRNKGNFPGRFSGRQFSNSRSEMNVSTLELGDSALYLCASKERTSQETQYFGPGTRLLVL.

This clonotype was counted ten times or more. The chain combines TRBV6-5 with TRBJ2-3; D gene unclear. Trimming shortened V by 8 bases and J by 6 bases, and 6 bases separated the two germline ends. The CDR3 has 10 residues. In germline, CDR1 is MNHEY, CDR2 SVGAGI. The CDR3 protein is CASGRDTQYF. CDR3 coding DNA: TGTGCCAGCGGGCGGGATACGCAGTATTTT.

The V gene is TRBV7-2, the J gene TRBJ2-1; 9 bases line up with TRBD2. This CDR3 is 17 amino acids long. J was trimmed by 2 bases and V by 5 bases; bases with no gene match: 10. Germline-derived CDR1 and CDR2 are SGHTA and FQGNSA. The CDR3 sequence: CASSPTVAGGPYNEQFF. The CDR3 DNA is TGTGCCAGCAGCCCCACCGTGGCGGGGGGGCCCTACAATGAGCAGTTCTTC.

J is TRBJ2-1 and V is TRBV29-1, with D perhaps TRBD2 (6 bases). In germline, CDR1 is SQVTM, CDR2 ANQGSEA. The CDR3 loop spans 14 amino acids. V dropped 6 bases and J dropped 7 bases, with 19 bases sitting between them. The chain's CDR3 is CSVAWTAGGNEQFF. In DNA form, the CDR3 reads TGCAGCGTCGCCTGGACTGCCGGAGGGAATGAGCAGTTCTTC.

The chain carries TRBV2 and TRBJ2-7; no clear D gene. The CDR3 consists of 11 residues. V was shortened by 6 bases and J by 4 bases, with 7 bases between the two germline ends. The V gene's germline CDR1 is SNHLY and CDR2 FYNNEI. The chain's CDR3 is CASRRVYEQYV. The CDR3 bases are TGTGCCAGCAGAAGAGTTTACGAGCAGTACGTC.